The present T cell receptor (beta chain) was sequenced within a study of shared clonotypes between healthy human individuals. Study-level points and caveats: Exclusively blood specimens were collected; tissue repertoires likely differ.

The V gene end was trimmed by 1 base and the J gene end by 3 bases; junction bases not matched to a gene: 5. Germline V gene data show CDR1 as SGHTA and CDR2 as FQGNSA. The CDR3 runs 17 residues. Some clones are missing from TCRdb's copy, which holds only in-frame ones; the method was immunoSEQ multiplex PCR. In the table there are roughly 2.2 million clones, around 92% of which are singletons. A note on this clone: Its antigen remains unidentified.

The sequencing sample was made of naive CD4+ T cells from PBMCs. Described subset: CD45RA+ positively selected. This clonotype was sampled from a man in his late teens or twenties in good health. Some clones in this sample may be carry-over from other donors' samples. The chain combines TRBV7-2 with TRBJ2-1; 11 bases agree with TRBD2. CDR3 residues: CASSLGQGTSGYNEQFF. CDR3 DNA sequence: TGTGCCAGCAGCTTAGGGCAGGGGACTAGCGGCTACAATGAGCAGTTCTTC.